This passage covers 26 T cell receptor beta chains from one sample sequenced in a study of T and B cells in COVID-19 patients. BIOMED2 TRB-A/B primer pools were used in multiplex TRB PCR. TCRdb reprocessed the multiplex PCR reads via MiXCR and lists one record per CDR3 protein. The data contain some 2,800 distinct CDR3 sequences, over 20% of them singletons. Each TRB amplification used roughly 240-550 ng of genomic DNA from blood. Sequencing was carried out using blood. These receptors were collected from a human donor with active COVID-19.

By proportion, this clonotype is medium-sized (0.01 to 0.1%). CDR3 coding DNA: TGTGCCAGCAGCCTCAGGACACCCTCCTACAATGAGCAGTTCTTC. This sequence encodes CASSLRTPSYNEQFF. The chain carries TRBV6-5 and TRBJ2-1; D is possibly TRBD1 (5 bases). The V and J ends lost 6 bases and 0 bases respectively, with 12 bases between them. CDR3 length equals 15 residues. Germline V gene data show CDR1 as MNHEY and CDR2 as SVGAGI.

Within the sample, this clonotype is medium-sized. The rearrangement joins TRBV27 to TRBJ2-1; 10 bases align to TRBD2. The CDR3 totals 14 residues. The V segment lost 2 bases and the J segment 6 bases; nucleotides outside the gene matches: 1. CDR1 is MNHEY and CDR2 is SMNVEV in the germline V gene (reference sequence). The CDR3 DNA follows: TGTGCCAGCAGTTTAACTAGCGGGATCAATGAGCAGTTCTTC. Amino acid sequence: CASSLTSGINEQFF.

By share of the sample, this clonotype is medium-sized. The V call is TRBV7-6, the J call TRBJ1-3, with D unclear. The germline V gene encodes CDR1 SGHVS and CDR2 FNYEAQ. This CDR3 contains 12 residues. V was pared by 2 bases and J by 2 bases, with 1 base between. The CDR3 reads CASSLPGNTIYF. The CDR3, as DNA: TGTGCCAGCAGCTTACCTGGAAACACCATATATTTT. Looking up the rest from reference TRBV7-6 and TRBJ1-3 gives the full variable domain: GAGVSQSPRYKVTKRGQDVALRCDPISGHVSLYWYRQALGQGPEFLTYFNYEAQQDKSGLPNDRFSAERPEGSISTLTIQRTEQRDSAMYRCASSLPGNTIYFGEGSWLTVV.

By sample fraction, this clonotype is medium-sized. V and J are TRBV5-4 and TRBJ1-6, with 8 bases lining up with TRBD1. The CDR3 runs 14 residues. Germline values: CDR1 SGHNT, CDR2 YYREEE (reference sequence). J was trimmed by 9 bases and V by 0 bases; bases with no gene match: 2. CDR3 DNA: TGTGCCAGCAGCTTGGAAACAGGGGGTTCACCCCTCCACTTT. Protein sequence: CASSLETGGSPLHF.

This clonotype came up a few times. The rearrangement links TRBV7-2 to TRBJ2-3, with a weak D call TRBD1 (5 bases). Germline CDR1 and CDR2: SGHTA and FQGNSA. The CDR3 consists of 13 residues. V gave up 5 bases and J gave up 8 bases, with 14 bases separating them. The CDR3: CASSPSTVGTQYF. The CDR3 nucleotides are TGTGCCAGCAGCCCGTCGACAGTTGGTACGCAGTATTTT.

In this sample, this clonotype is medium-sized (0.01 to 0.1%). The chain's CDR3 is CASSPQKLAGHSGANVLTF. CDR3 coding DNA: TGTGCCAGCTCACCCCAGAAACTAGCGGGACACTCTGGGGCCAACGTCCTGACTTTC. J is TRBJ2-6 and V is TRBV18, with 10 bases matching TRBD2. J was trimmed by 0 bases and V by 3 bases; bases with no gene match: 8. The germline V gene has CDR1 KGHSH and CDR2 LQKENI. This CDR3 has 19 amino acids. Based on the CDR3 plus reference TRBV18 and TRBJ2-6, the full variable domain is NAGVMQNPRHLVRRRGQEARLRCSPMKGHSHVYWYRQLPEEGLKFMVYLQKENIIDESGMPKERFSAEFPKEGPSILRIQQVVRGDSAAYFCASSPQKLAGHSGANVLTFGAGSRLTVL.

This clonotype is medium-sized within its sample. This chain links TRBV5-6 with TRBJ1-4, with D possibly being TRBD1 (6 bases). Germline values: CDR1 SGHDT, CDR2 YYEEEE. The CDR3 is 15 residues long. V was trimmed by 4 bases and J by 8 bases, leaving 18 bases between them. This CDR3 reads CASSIITGWDEKLFF. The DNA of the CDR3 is TGTGCCAGCAGCATAATTACAGGGTGGGACGAAAAACTGTTTTTT.

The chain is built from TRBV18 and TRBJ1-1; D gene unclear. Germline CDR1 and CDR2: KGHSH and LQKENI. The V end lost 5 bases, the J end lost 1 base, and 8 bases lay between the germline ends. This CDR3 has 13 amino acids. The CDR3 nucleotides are TGTGCCAGCTCAGCCCCGGGGAACACTGAAGCTTTCTTT. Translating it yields CASSAPGNTEAFF.

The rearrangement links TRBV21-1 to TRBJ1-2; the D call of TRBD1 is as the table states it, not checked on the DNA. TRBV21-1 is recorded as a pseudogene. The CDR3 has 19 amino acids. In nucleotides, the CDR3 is TGTGCCAGCAGCAAAGCGCTATCCCTGCCCGCGAGACAGGGCTATGGCTACACCTTC. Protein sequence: CASSKALSLPARQGYGYTF.

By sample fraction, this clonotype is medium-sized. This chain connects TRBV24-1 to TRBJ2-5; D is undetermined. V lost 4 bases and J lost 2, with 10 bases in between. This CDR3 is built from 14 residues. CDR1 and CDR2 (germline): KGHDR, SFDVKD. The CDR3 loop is CATSDTTRQETQYF. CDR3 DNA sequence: TGTGCCACCAGTGACACGACCCGACAAGAGACCCAGTACTTC.

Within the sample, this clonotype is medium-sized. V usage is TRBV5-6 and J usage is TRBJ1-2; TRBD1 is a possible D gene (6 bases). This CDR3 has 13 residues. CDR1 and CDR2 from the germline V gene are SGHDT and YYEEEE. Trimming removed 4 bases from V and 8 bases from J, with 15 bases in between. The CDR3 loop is CASSPDSLNGYTF. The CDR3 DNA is TGTGCCAGCAGCCCGGACAGTCTGAACGGCTACACCTTC.

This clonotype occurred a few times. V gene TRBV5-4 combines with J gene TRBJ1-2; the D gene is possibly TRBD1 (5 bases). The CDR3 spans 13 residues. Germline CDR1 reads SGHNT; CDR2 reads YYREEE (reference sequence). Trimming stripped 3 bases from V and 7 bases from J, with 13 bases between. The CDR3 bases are TGTGCCAGCAGCTGGGGGGAATTGGGTGGCTACACCTTC. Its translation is CASSWGELGGYTF.

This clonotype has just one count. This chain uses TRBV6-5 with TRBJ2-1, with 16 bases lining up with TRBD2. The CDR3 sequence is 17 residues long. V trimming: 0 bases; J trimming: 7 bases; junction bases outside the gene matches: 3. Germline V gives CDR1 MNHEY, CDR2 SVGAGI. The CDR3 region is CASSYSMGLAGGNEQFF. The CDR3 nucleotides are TGTGCCAGCAGTTACTCGATGGGACTAGCGGGAGGGAATGAGCAGTTCTTC.

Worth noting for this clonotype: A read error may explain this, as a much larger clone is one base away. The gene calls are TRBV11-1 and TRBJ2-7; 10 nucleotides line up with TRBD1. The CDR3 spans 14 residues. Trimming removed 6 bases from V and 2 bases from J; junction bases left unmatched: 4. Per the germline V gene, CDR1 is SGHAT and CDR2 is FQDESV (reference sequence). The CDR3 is CASRTGQGTYEQYF. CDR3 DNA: TGTGCCAGCAGGACGGGACAGGGGACCTACGAGCAGTACTTC.

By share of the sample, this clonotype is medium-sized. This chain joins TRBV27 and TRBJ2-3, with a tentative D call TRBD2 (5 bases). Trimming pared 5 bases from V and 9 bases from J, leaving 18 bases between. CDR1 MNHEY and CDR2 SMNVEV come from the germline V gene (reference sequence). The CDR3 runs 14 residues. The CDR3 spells CASSRGNLLRTQYF. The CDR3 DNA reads TGTGCCAGCAGTCGGGGTAATCTTTTAAGGACGCAGTATTTT.

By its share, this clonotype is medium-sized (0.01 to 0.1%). The CDR3 bases are TGTGCCAGTAGTATCTTCAGCCAGGGCGGGGAAGCTTTCTTT. It encodes CASSIFSQGGEAFF. The rearrangement links TRBV19 to TRBJ1-1, with D possibly matching TRBD1 (5 bases). Germline values: CDR1 LNHDA, CDR2 SQIVND (reference sequence). Trimming cost V 3 bases and J 8 bases, with 16 bases left between them. The CDR3 is made up of 14 amino acids.

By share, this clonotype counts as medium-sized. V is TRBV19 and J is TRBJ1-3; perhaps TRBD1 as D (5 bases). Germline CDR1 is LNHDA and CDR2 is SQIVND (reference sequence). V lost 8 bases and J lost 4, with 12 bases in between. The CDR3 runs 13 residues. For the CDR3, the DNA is TGTGCCAGTCGGGGGACGGGGGGAAACACCATATATTTT. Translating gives CASRGTGGNTIYF.

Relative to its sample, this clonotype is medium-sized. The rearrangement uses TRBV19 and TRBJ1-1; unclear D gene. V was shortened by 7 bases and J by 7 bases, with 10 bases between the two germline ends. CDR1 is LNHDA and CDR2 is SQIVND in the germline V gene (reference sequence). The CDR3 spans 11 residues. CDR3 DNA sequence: TGTGCCAGTAACGCCCTAAATGAAGCTTTCTTT. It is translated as CASNALNEAFF.

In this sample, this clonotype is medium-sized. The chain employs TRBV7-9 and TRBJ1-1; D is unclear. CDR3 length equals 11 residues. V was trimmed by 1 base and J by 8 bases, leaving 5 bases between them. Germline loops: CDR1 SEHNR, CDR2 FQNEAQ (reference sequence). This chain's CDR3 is CASSLGDEAFF. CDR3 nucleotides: TGTGCCAGCAGCTTAGGAGACGAAGCTTTCTTT.

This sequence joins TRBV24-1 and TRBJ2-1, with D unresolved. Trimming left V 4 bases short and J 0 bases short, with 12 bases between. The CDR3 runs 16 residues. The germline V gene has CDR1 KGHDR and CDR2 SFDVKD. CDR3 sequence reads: CATSDSAPASYNEQFF. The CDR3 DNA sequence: TGTGCCACCAGTGACTCGGCCCCAGCCTCCTACAATGAGCAGTTCTTC.

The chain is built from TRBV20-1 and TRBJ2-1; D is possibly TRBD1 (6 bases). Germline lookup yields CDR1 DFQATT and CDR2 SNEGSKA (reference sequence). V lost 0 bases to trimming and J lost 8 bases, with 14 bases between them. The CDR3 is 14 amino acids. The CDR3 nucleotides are TGCAGTGCTAGAGATCGTAACAGGGACCATGAGCAGTTCTTC. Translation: CSARDRNRDHEQFF.

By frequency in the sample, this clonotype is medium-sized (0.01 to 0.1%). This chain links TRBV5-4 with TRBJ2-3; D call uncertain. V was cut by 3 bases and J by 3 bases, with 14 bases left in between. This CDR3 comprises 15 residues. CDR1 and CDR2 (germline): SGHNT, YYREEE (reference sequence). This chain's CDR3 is CASSSPTSGTDTQYF. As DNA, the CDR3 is TGTGCCAGCAGCTCCCCGACGTCCGGGACAGATACGCAGTATTTT.

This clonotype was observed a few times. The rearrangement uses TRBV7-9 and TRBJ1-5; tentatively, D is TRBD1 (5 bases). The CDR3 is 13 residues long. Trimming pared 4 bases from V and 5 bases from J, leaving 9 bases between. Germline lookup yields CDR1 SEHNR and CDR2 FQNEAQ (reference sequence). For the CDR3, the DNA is TGTGCCAGCAGCTACGACAGAGATCAGCCCCAGCATTTT. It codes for CASSYDRDQPQHF.

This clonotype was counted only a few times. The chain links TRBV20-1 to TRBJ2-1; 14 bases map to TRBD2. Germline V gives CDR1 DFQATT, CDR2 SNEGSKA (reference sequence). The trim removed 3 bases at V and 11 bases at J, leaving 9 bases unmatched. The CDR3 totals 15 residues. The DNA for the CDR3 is TGCAGTGCTAGCTCCGGGACTAGCGGGAGTCCGCAGCAGTTCTTC. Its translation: CSASSGTSGSPQQFF.

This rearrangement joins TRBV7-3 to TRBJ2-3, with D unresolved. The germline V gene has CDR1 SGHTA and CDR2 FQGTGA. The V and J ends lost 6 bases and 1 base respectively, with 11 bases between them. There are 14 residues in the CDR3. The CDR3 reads CASRKGGGTDTQYF. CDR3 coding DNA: TGTGCCAGCAGAAAAGGCGGAGGCACAGATACGCAGTATTTT.

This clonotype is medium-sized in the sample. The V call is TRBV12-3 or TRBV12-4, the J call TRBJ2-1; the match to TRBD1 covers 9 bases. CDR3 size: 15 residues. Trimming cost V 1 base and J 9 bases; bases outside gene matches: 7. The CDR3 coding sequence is TGTGCCAGCAGTTTAGGGGGACAGGGAGCAAGTGAGCAGTTCTTC. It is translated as CASSLGGQGASEQFF.